The clone carrying this T cell receptor (beta chain) has just one count. Its antigen is undetermined. Primed by a sample-barcoded 5' primer and a J-beta primer mix, a second PCR proceeded for roughly 6 to 12 cycles. MiXCR, applied by TCRdb to the 5' RACE reads, yields one record per CDR3 protein. Found here are around 820,000 distinct CDR3 sequences, around 25% of them singletons; the top ten hold under 4.5%. The CDR3 has 13 amino acids. The junction had 2 bases not matched to a gene; V was cut back by 2 bases and J by 10 bases. Per the germline V gene, CDR1 is MNHEY and CDR2 is SMNVEV (reference sequence). The data were taken from a study of blood T cells in healthy people across ages. Study-level points and caveats: The fall in TCR beta diversity per million T cells was roughly linear with age. Correlation between TCR beta diversity and naive T cell percentage was strong.

This sample also belongs to another study, concerning T cells of mothers and their children. As that report states: Slightly, though not significantly, more overlap was seen in related than in unrelated mother-child pairs. There was no detection of any persistent microchimeric T cell clones.

This rearrangement joins TRBV27 to TRBJ1-6; 7 bases are shared with TRBD1. Sequencing used blood. The TCR was taken from a boy aged 10-17 years in good health. CDR3 coding DNA: TGTGCCAGCAGTTTAGGACAGGTCTCACCCCTCCACTTT. It is translated as CASSLGQVSPLHF.